What follows describes a single T cell receptor (beta chain). As yet, its antigen is unknown. This record belongs to a study of beta chain features in type 1 diabetes. Study-level findings and limits: Whether TCRB rearrangement is influenced by HLA type was left unresolved in this analysis. Amplification by PCR could prefer shorter templates, with the same effect in patients and controls.

With 10 bases removed from V and 5 bases from J, the gap between germline ends came to 17 bases. The CDR3 consists of 14 residues. Looked up from germline, CDR1 is SNHLY and CDR2 is FYNNEI. Every isolated RNA sample was fully reverse transcribed, so sequencing captured expressed TCRB transcripts. Repertoires were generated with immunoSEQ multiplex PCR, while TCRdb's copy carries only in-frame clones and drops some. Of around 180,000 clones in the sample, 10% to 15% were seen once. V gene TRBV2 combines with J gene TRBJ2-2; weak D call: TRBD2 (6 bases). Sequencing was carried out using central memory CD4+ T cells from blood. The TCR comes from a woman aged 18-35 years in good health. In nucleotides, the CDR3 is TGTGCCAACCTCCGGGACGGAGGGACCGGGGAGCTGTTTTTT. Translation: CANLRDGGTGELFF.